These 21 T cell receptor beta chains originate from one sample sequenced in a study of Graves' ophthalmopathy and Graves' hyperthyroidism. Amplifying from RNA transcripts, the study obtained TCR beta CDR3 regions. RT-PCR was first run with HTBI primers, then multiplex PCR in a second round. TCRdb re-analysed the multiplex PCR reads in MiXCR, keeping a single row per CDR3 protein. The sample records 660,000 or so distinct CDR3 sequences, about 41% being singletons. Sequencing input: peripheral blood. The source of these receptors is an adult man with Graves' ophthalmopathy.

The CDR3 is CATSKGSGSGELFF. The CDR3 DNA follows: TGTGCCACCAGTAAGGGCTCGGGGTCCGGGGAGCTGTTTTTT. The V and J genes are TRBV15 and TRBJ2-2; a possible D gene is TRBD2 (5 bases). Germline V lookup: CDR1 LNHNV, CDR2 YYDKDF (reference sequence). The CDR3 covers 14 residues. Trimming pared 6 bases from V and 6 bases from J, leaving 14 bases between.

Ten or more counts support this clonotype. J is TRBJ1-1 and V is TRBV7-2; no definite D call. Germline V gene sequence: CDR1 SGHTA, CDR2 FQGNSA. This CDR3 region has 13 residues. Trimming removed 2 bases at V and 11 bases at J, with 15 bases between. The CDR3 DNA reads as TGTGCCAGCAGCTTACCCCCAGACCGGGAGGCTTTCTTT. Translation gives CASSLPPDREAFF.

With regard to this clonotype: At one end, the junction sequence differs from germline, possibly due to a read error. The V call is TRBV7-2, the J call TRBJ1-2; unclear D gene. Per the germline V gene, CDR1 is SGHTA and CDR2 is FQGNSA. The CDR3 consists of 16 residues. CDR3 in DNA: TGCGCCAGCAGCCAAGATGGGTTAGAAAATGACTATGGCTACACCTTC. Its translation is CASSQDGLENDYGYTF.

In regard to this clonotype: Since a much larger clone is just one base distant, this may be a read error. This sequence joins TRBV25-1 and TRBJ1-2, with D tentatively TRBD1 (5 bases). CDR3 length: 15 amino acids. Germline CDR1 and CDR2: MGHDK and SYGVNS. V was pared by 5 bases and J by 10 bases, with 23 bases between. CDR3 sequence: CASSLRGRAWNDYTF. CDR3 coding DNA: TGTGCCAGCAGTTTAAGGGGACGGGCATGGAATGACTACACCTTC.

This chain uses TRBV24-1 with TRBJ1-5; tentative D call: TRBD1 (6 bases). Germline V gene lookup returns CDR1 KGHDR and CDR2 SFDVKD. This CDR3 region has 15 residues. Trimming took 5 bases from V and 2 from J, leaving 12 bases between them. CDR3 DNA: TGTGCCACCAGTGGAGGGGGTGGGGGCAATCAGCCCCAGCATTTT. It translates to CATSGGGGGNQPQHF.

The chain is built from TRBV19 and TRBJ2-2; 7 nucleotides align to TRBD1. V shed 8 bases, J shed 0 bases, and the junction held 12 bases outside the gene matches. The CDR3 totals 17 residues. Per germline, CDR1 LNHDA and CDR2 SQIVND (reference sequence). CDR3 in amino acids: CASGDSQNVANTGELFF. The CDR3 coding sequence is TGTGCCAGTGGGGACAGTCAGAACGTAGCGAACACCGGGGAGCTGTTTTTT.

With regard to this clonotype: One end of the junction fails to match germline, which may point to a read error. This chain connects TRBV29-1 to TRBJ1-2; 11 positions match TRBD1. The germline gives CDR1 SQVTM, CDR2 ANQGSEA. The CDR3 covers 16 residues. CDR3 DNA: TGCGGCGTTGAAGTAGACGGGACAGGGGGTCAGTATGGCTACACCTTC. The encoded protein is CGVEVDGTGGQYGYTF.

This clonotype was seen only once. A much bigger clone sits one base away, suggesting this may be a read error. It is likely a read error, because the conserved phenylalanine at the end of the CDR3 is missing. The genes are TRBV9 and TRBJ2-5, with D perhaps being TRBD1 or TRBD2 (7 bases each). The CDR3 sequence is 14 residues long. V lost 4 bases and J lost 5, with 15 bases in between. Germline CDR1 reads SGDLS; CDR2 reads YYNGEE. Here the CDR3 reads CASSPGGGLETQYC. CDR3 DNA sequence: TGTGCCAGCAGCCCAGGGGGAGGGCTGGAGACCCAGTACTGC.

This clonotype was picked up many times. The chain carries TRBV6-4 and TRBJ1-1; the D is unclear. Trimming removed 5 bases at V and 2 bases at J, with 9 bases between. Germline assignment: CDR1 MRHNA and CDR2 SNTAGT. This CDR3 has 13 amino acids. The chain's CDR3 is CASSPGINTEAFF. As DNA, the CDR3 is TGTGCCAGCAGTCCGGGGATAAACACTGAAGCTTTCTTT.

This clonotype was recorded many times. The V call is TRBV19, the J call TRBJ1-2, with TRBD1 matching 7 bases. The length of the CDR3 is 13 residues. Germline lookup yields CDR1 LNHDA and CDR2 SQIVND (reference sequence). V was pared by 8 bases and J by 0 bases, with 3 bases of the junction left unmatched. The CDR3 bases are TGTGCCAGTTGGGACAGATCTAACTATGGCTACACCTTC. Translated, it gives CASWDRSNYGYTF.

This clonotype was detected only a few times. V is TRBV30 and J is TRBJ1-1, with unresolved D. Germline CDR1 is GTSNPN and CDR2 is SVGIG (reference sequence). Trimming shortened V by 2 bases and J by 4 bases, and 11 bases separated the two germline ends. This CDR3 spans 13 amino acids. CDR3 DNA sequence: TGTGCCTGGAGTACCCGGGTGGGCACTGAAGCTTTCTTT. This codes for CAWSTRVGTEAFF.

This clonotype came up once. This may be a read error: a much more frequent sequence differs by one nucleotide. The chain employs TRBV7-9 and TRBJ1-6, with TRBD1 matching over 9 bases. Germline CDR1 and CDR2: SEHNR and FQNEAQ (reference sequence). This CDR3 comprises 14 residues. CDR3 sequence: CSSSGTGLNSPLHF. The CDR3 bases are TGTTCCAGCAGCGGGACAGGGCTTAATTCACCCCTCCACTTT. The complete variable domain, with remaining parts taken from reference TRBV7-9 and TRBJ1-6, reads DTGVSQNPRHKITKRGQNVTFRCDPISEHNRLYWYRQTLGQGPEFLTYFQNEAQLEKSRLLSDRFSAERPKGSFSTLEIQRTEQGDSAMYLCSSSGTGLNSPLHFGNGTRLTVT.

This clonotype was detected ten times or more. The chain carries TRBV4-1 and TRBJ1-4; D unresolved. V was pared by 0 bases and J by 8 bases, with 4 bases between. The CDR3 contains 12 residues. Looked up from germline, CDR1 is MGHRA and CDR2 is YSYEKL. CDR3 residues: CASSQDAEKLFF. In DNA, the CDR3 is TGCGCCAGCAGCCAAGATGCGGAAAAACTGTTTTTT.

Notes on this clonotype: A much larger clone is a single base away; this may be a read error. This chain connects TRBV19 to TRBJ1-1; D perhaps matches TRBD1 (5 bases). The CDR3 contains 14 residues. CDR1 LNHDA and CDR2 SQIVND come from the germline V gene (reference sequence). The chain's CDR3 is CASRIEPGVTEAFF. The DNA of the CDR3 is TGTGCCAGTAGGATAGAACCGGGGGTCACTGAAGCTTTCTTT.

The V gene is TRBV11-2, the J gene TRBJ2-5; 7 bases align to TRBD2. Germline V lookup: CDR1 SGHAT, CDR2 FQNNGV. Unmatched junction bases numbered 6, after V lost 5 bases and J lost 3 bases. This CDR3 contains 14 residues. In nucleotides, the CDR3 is TGTGCCAGCAGCCCGGTCGGGAGGAAAGAGACCCAGTACTTC. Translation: CASSPVGRKETQYF. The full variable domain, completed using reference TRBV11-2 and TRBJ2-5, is EAGVAQSPRYKIIEKRQSVAFWCNPISGHATLYWYQQILGQGPKLLIQFQNNGVVDDSQLPKDRFSAERLKGVDSTLKIQPAKLEDSAVYLCASSPVGRKETQYFGPGTRLLVL.

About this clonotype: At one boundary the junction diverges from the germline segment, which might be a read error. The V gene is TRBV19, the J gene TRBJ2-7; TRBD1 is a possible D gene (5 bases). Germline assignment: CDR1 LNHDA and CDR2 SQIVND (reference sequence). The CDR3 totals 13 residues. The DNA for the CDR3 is TGCGCCAGCAGCTGGGGCAGGGTGGACGAGCAGTACTTC. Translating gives CASSWGRVDEQYF.

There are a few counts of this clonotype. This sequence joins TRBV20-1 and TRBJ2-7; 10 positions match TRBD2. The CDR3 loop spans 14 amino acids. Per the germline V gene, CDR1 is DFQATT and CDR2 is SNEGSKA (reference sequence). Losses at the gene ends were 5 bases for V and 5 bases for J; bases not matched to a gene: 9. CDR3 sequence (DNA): TGCAGTGCTTCTAGCGGGAGCCCTCGGGACGAGCAGTACTTC. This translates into CSASSGSPRDEQYF.

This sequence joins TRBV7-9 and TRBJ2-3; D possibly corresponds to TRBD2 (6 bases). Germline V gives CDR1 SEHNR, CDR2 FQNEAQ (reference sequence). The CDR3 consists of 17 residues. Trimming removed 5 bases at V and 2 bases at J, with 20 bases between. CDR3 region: CASSPAGRGLFTDTQYF. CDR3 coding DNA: TGTGCCAGCAGCCCGGCGGGACGGGGACTGTTCACAGATACGCAGTATTTT. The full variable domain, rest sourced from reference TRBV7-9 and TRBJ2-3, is DTGVSQNPRHKITKRGQNVTFRCDPISEHNRLYWYRQTLGQGPEFLTYFQNEAQLEKSRLLSDRFSAERPKGSFSTLEIQRTEQGDSAMYLCASSPAGRGLFTDTQYFGPGTRLTVL.

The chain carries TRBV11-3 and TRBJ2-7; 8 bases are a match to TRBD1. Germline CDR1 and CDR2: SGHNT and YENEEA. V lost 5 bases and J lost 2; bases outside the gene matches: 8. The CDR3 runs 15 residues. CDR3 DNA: TGTGCCAGCAGCCTCTGGACAGGGAAGGCCTACGAGCAGTACTTC. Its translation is CASSLWTGKAYEQYF.

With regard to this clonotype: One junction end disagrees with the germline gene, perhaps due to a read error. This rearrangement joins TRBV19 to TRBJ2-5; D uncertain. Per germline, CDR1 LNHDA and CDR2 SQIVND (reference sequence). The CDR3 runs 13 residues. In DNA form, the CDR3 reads TGTGCCAGTAGTAAAATTTACCAAGGGACCCAGTACTTC. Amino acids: CASSKIYQGTQYF.

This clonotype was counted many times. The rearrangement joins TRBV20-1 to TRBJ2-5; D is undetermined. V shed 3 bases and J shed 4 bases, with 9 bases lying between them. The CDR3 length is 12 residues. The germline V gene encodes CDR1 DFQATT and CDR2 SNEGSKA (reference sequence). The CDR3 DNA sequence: TGCAGTGCTAGCTCAGGAAGAGAGACCCAGTACTTC. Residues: CSASSGRETQYF.